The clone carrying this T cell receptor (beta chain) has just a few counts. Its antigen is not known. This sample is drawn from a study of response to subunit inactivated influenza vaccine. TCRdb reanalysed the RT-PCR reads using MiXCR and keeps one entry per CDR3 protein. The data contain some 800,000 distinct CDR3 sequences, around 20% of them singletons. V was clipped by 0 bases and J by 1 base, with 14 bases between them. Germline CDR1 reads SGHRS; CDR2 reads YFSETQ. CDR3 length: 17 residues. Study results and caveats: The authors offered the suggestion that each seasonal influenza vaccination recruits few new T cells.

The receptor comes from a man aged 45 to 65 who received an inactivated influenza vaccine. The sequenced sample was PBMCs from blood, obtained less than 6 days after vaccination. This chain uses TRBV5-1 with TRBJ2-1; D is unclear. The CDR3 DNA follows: TGCGCCAGCAGCTTGGGTTATGGAGTCGGGTCCTACAATGAGCAGTTCTTC. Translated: CASSLGYGVGSYNEQFF.